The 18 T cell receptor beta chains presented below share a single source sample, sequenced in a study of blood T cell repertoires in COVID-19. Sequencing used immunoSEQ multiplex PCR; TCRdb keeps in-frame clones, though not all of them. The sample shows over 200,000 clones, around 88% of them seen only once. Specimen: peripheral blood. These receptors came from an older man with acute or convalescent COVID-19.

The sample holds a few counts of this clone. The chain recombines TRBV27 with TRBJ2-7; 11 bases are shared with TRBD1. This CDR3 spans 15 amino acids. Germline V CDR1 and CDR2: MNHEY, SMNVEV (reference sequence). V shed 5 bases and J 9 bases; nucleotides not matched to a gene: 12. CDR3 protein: CASSPGTGGYVAQYF. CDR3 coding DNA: TGTGCCAGCAGTCCCGGGACAGGGGGGTATGTTGCGCAGTACTTC.

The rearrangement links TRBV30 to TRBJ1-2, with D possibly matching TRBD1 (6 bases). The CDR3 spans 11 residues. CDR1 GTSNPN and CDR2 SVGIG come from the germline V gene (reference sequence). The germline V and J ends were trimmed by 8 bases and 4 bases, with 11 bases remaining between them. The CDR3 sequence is CAQGQFYGYTF. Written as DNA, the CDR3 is TGTGCCCAAGGACAGTTCTATGGCTACACCTTC.

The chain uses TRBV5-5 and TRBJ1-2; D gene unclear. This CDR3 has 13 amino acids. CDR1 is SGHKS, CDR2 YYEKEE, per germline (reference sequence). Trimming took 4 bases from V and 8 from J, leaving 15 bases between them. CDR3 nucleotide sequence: TGTGCCAGCAGCCTCGAGTATGTGGGCGGCTACACCTTC. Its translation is CASSLEYVGGYTF.

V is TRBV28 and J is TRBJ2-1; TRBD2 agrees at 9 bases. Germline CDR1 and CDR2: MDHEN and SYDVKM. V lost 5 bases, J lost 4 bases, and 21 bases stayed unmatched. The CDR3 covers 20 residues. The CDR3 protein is CASSPPPGSGGDGGYNEQFF. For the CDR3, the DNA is TGTGCCAGCAGTCCACCTCCGGGTAGCGGGGGAGATGGTGGATACAATGAGCAGTTCTTC.

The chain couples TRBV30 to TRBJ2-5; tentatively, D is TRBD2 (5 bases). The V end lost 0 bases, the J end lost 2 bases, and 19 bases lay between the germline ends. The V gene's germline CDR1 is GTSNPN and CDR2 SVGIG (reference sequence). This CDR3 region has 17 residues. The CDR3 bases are TGTGCCTGGAGTGTACGCGGCCTAGCACCAACGCAAGAGACCCAGTACTTC. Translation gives CAWSVRGLAPTQETQYF.

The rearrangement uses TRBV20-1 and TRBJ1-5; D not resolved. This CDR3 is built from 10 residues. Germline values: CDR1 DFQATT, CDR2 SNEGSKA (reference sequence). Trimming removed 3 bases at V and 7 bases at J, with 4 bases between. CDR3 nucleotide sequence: TGCAGTGCTAGCAGGCAGCCCCAGCATTTT. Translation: CSASRQPQHF.

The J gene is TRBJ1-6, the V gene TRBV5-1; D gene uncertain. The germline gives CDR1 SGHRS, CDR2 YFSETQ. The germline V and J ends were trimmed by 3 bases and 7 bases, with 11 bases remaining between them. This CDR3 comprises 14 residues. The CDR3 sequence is CASSSGLENSPLHF. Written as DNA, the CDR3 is TGCGCCAGCAGCTCTGGACTCGAAAATTCACCCCTCCACTTT.

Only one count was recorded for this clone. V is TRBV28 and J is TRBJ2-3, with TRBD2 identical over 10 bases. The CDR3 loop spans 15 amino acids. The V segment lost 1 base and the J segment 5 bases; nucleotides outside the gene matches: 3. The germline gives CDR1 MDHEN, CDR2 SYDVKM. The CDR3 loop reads CASSLSLAGVDTQYF. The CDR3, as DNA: TGTGCCAGCAGTTTATCGCTAGCGGGAGTAGATACGCAGTATTTT.

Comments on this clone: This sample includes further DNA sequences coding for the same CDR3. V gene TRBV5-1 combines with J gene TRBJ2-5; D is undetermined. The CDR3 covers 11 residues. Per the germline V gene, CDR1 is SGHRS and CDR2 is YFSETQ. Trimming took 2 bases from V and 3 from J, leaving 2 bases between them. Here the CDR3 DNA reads TGCGCCAGCAGCTTCAAAGAGACCCAGTACTTC. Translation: CASSFKETQYF.

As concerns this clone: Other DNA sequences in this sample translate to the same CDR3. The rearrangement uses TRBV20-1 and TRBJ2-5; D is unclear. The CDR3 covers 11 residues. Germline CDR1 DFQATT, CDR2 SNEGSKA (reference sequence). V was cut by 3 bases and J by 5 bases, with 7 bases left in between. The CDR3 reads CSARVGETQYF. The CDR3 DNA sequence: TGCAGTGCTAGGGTCGGGGAGACCCAGTACTTC.

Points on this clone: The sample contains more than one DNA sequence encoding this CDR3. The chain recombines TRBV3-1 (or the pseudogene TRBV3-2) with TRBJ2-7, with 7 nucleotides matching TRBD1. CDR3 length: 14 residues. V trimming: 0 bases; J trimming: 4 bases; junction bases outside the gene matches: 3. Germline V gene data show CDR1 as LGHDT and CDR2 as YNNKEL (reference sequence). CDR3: CASSQEGTAYEQYF. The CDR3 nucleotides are TGTGCCAGCAGCCAAGAAGGGACAGCGTACGAGCAGTACTTC.

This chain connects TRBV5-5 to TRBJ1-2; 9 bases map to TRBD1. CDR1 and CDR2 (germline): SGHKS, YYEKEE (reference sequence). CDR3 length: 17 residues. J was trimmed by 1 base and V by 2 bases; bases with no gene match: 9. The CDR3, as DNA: TGTGCCAGCAGCTTCCTCACAGGGGGCTACGGTAACTATGGCTACACCTTC. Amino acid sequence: CASSFLTGGYGNYGYTF.

The CDR3 region has the DNA TGTGCCAGTAGTATCGGTCTGAACGAGCAGTACTTC. This gives the protein CASSIGLNEQYF. J is TRBJ2-7 and V is TRBV19, with D uncertain. V was pared by 3 bases and J by 5 bases, with 8 bases between. This CDR3 is 12 amino acids long. CDR1 LNHDA and CDR2 SQIVND come from the germline V gene (reference sequence).

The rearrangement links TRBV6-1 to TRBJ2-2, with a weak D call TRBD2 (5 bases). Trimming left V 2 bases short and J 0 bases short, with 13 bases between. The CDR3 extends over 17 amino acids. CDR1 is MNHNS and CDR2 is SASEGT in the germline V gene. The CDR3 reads CASSEFGLRTNTGELFF. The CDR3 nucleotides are TGTGCCAGCAGTGAATTTGGACTTCGAACGAACACCGGGGAGCTGTTTTTT.

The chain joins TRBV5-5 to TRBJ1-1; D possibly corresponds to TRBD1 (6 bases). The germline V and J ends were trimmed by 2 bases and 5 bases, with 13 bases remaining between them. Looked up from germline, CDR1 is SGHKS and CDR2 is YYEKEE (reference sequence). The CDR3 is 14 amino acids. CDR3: CASSFLGRGTEAFF. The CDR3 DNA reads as TGTGCCAGCAGCTTCCTGGGAAGGGGGACTGAAGCTTTCTTT.

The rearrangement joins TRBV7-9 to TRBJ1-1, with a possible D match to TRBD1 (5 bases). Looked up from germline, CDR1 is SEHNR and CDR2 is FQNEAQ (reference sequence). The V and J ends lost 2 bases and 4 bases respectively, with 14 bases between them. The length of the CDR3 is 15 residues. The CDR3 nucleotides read TGTGCCAGCAGCTTATCGGGGGGTGGTTCCACTGAAGCTTTCTTT. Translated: CASSLSGGGSTEAFF.

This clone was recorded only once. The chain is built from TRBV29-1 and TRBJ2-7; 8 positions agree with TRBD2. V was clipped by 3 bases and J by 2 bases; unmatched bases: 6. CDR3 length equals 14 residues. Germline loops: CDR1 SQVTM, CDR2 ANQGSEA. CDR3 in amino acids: CSVEGGRPTYEQYF. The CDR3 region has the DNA TGCAGCGTTGAGGGCGGGAGGCCTACCTACGAGCAGTACTTC.

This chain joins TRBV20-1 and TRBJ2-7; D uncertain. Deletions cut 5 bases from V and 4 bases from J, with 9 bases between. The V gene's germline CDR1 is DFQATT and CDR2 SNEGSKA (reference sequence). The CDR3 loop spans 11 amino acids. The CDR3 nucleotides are TGCAGTGCTCCCCTCCAGTACGAGCAGTACTTC. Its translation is CSAPLQYEQYF.